These 8 T cell receptor beta chains were all obtained from the same sample, sequenced in a study of spatial heterogeneity in lung cancer. Sample time point: sample taken at primary tumor resection. The study sequenced unsorted whole RNA from tumor, nontumor lung or frozen PBMC. TCRdb redid the calling of the 5' RACE reads with MiXCR, one entry per CDR3 protein. The sample gives fewer than 5,000 distinct CDR3 sequences, about 23% of which show up once; around 23% is in the top ten. Here the sequenced sample was PBMCs, taken at surgery. These receptor sequences come from a female donor with early-stage non-small cell lung cancer.

This clonotype ranks as medium-sized. The library was prepared for alpha chains; this beta chain is a stray read, so its frequency means little. The rearrangement uses TRBV30 and TRBJ2-1; TRBD2 matches 9 bases. The CDR3 sequence is 13 residues long. Germline trimming cut 5 bases from V and 6 bases from J; bases unmatched to any gene: 5. CDR1 is GTSNPN and CDR2 is SVGIG in the germline V gene (reference sequence). The CDR3 bases are TGTGCCTGGTTCGGCGGGAGGGCCAATGAGCAGTTCTTC. It specifies CAWFGGRANEQFF.

Of note for this clonotype: This beta chain lies outside the target of a library built for alpha chains; its clone size means little. V and J are TRBV5-1 and TRBJ2-5; D might be TRBD1 (6 bases). V dropped 2 bases and J dropped 3 bases, with 11 bases sitting between them. CDR3 length equals 14 residues. Germline loops: CDR1 SGHRS, CDR2 YFSETQ. The CDR3 reads CASSLRQAEETQYF. CDR3 in DNA: TGCGCCAGCAGCTTAAGACAGGCGGAAGAGACCCAGTACTTC.

This clonotype was picked up a small number of times. This beta chain came through as a stray read in a library set up for alpha chains, and its size says little. The genes are TRBV14 and TRBJ2-1; D may be TRBD1 (5 bases). V lost 1 base to trimming and J lost 11 bases, with 12 bases between them. This CDR3 is 13 amino acids long. The germline CDR1 and CDR2 sequences are SGHDN and FVKESK. In nucleotides, the CDR3 is TGTGCCAGCAGCCAAGTTAATAGGGGCAAGCAGTTCTTC. As protein: CASSQVNRGKQFF. Variable domain in full (rest from reference TRBV14 and TRBJ2-1): EAGVTQFPSHSVIEKGQTVTLRCDPISGHDNLYWYRRVMGKEIKFLLHFVKESKQDESGMPNNRFLAERTGGTYSTLKVQPAELEDSGVYFCASSQVNRGKQFFGPGTRLTVL.

Worth noting for this clonotype: In a library made to pick up alpha chains, this beta chain is a stray read with a size that means little. The J gene is TRBJ2-5, the V gene TRBV4-3, with D hard to call. The length of the CDR3 is 13 residues. CDR1 and CDR2 from the germline V gene are LGHNA and YSLEER. V was trimmed by 1 base and J by 7 bases, leaving 10 bases between them. In DNA form, the CDR3 reads TGCGCCAGCAGCCAAGGCGGAGAGGCGACCCAGTACTTC. Protein sequence: CASSQGGEATQYF.

Details on this clonotype: Because the library targeted alpha chains, this beta chain is an off-target read whose size means little. This chain links TRBV5-1 with TRBJ2-2; 9 bases map to TRBD1. Germline values: CDR1 SGHRS, CDR2 YFSETQ. This CDR3 comprises 16 residues. Trimming removed 0 bases from V and 5 bases from J; junction bases left unmatched: 5. The CDR3 protein is CASSLERTGVTGELFF. CDR3 coding DNA: TGCGCCAGCAGCTTGGAGAGGACAGGGGTAACCGGGGAGCTGTTTTTT.

On this clonotype: This beta chain is an unintended read in a library built for alpha chains; its size means little. V usage is TRBV20-1 and J usage is TRBJ2-6; D ambiguous. This CDR3 is 18 amino acids long. V lost 2 bases, J lost 0 bases, and 17 bases lay in between. Germline V gene lookup returns CDR1 DFQATT and CDR2 SNEGSKA (reference sequence). The CDR3 is CSARPRRITLSGANVLTF. CDR3 DNA sequence: TGCAGTGCTAGACCCAGACGGATAACGCTCTCTGGGGCCAACGTCCTGACTTTC.

Concerning this clonotype itself: The size of this beta chain means little, since it is a stray read in a library made for alpha chains. V usage is TRBV2 and J usage is TRBJ2-5; 8 nucleotides align to TRBD2. The V segment lost 4 bases and the J segment 1 base; nucleotides outside the gene matches: 5. Germline CDR1 and CDR2: SNHLY and FYNNEI. The CDR3 has 15 residues. CDR3 DNA sequence: TGTGCCAGCAGTGGGTGGACTAGCAGCCAAGAGACCCAGTACTTC. Encoded protein: CASSGWTSSQETQYF.

Notes on this clonotype: In a library made to pick up alpha chains, this beta chain is a stray read with a size that means little. This sequence joins TRBV7-9 and TRBJ2-5; D gene unclear. V was trimmed by 4 bases and J by 4 bases, leaving 16 bases between them. Germline assignment: CDR1 SEHNR and CDR2 FQNEAQ (reference sequence). The CDR3 has 15 amino acids. The CDR3: CASSSLPGPGETQYF. CDR3 sequence (DNA): TGTGCCAGCAGCTCTCTTCCGGGCCCTGGAGAGACCCAGTACTTC.